This section outlines one T cell receptor (beta chain) sequence together with its context. Its matching antigen is unknown. Trimming cost V 4 bases and J 3 bases, with 9 bases left between them. The germline gives CDR1 MDHEN, CDR2 SYDVKM. This CDR3 is built from 13 residues. This sample was taken from a study of T cell responses to AZD1222 COVID-19 vaccine. Study-wide results and caveats: Repertoires were sampled only after the peak T cell response.

The data were produced by immunoSEQ multiplex PCR, yet TCRdb's version contains in-frame clones alone and is incomplete. The sample holds some 110,000 clones, about 89% seen once. Pooling of second doses given at about 4 or about 12 weeks was done. This material consisted of peripheral blood, taken 28 days after the second AZD1222 dose. The TCR originated in an adult who received the AZD1222 COVID-19 vaccine. This sequence joins TRBV28 and TRBJ2-5, with D possibly matching TRBD2 (5 bases). The chain's CDR3 is CASSSTNKETQYF. The CDR3, as DNA: TGTGCCAGCAGTTCGACTAATAAAGAGACCCAGTACTTC. The full variable domain, in which reference TRBV28 and TRBJ2-5 provide the parts outside the CDR3, is DVKVTQSSRYLVKRTGEKVFLECVQDMDHENMFWYRQDPGLGLRLIYFSYDVKMKEKGDIPEGYSVSREKKERFSLILESASTNQTSMYLCASSSTNKETQYFGPGTRLLVL.